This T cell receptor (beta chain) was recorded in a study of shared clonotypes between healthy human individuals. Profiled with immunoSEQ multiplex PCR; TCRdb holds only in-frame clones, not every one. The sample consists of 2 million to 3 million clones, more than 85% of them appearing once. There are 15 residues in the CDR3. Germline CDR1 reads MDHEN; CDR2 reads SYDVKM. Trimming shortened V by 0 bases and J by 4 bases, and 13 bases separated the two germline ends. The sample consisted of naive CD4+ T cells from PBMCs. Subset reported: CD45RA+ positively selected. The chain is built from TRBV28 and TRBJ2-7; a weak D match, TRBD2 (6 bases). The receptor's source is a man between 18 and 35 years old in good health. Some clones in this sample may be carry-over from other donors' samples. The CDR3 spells CASSLWRGLPYEQYF. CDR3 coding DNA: TGTGCCAGCAGTTTATGGAGGGGACTCCCTTACGAGCAGTACTTC.